This TCR beta chain came from a study of PD-1 blockade in classical Hodgkin lymphoma. This clone was seen just once. Its target is not known. Using immunoSEQ multiplex PCR, the repertoire was profiled, and TCRdb retains in-frame clones only, with some absent. The data contain tens of thousands of clones, approximately 78% of them singletons. Looked up from germline, CDR1 is SNHLY and CDR2 is FYNNEI. Trimming took 4 bases from V and 5 from J; bases not matched to a gene: 5. This CDR3 is built from 14 residues. The time point: cycle 4 day 1 (C4D1), after 5 to 7 weeks of nivolumab. Each and every patient relapsed after autologous stem cell transplantation, and patients got differing brentuximab vedotin exposure. Findings of the study overall: Repertoires differed for reasons still undefined, possibly disease activity or prior therapy.

Sequencing was performed on peripheral blood mononuclear cells (PBMCs), taken before the fourth cycle of nivolumab. The chain joins TRBV2 to TRBJ2-1, with 7 bases lining up with TRBD2. The TCR was taken from a human donor with classical Hodgkin lymphoma. The CDR3 coding sequence is TGTGCCAGCAGTGGGCGGGAGAATGACAATGAGCAGTTCTTC. Translating gives CASSGRENDNEQFF.